This T cell receptor beta chain was identified during a study of blood T cell repertoires in COVID-19. V lost 5 bases and J 1 base, leaving 8 bases between the germline ends. In germline, CDR1 is SQVTM, CDR2 ANQGSEA. The CDR3 spans 13 residues. Comment on this clone: Other DNA sequences in this specimen translate into the identical CDR3.

Clones were read by immunoSEQ multiplex PCR, and TCRdb kept only the in-frame ones, dropping some. The sample yields 250,000 to 300,000 clones, 88% seen once. The rearrangement links TRBV29-1 to TRBJ2-2, with a possible D match to TRBD2 (6 bases). The TCR comes from a woman aged 40 to 50 who had recovered from COVID-19. Input material: peripheral blood. CDR3 sequence reads: CSVRGGNTGELFF. In DNA, the CDR3 is TGCAGCGTTAGGGGAGGGAACACCGGGGAGCTGTTTTTT.